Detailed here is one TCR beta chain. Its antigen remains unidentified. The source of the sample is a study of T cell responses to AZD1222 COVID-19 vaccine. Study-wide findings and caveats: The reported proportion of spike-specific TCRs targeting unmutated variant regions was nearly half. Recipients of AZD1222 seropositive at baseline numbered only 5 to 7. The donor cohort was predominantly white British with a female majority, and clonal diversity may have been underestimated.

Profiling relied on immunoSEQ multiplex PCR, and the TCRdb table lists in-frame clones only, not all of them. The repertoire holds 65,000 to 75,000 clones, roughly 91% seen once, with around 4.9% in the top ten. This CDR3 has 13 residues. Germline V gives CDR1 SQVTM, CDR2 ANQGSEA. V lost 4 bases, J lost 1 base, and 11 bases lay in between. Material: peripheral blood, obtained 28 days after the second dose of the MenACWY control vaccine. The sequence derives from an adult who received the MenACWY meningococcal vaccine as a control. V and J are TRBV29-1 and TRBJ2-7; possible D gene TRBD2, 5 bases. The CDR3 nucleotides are TGCAGCGTTGGCGGGCTTCCGTCCTACGAGCAGTACTTC. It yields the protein CSVGGLPSYEQYF.